This is a list of T cell receptor beta chains from one sample in a study of neoadjuvant anti-PD-1 for oral cavity cancer. Here immunoSEQ multiplex PCR was the method, and the copy in TCRdb shows in-frame clones only, minus some. The table includes approximately 13,000 clones, 70% to 75% detected once. The sequenced sample was PBMCs, obtained after nivolumab (anti-PD-1) treatment. The receptors here all came from a person between 40 and 85 years old with oral cavity squamous cell carcinoma. Each CDR3 is given with its conserved first and last residue. The D gene is left open where the match is weak.

v_gene,j_gene,d_gene,CDR3aa
TRBV29-1,TRBJ2-1,.,CSVEDIGSEQFF
TRBV7-9,TRBJ2-1,.,CASSPLGGRTYNEQFF
TRBV7-9,TRBJ1-1,TRBD1,CASSSPTGKQLRNTEAFF
TRBV19,TRBJ1-1,.,CASSPTGTVRNTEAFF
TRBV4-2,TRBJ2-7,TRBD2,CASSQVGTSGAYEQYF
TRBV7-9,TRBJ1-4,.,CASSFFQGGEKLFF
TRBV4-1,TRBJ1-2,.,CASSHDGSGPHYGYTF
TRBV9,TRBJ1-1,.,CASSVHNPFRQSSAEAFF
TRBV6-5,TRBJ2-2,.,CASSYRWGELFF
TRBV19,TRBJ1-5,.,CASSPRGNQPQHF
TRBV27,TRBJ2-7,TRBD1,CAISRDRGRDEQYF
TRBV9,TRBJ2-5,.,CASSVRPAETQYF
TRBV27,TRBJ1-5,.,CASSPEAGLDQPQHF
TRBV2,TRBJ1-6,.,CASSLGERALHF
TRBV5-1,TRBJ1-2,.,CASSLGPRNYGYTF
TRBV19,TRBJ1-5,.,CASRSGSSGNQPQHF
TRBV11-1,TRBJ2-7,.,CASSLDPSYEQYF
TRBV9,TRBJ2-3,TRBD2,CASSVTSGGVGTDTQYF
TRBV6-5,TRBJ2-7,.,CASRTGRTEQYF
TRBV6-4,TRBJ2-5,.,CASSDAGASLRALTETQYF
TRBV19,TRBJ2-7,TRBD1,CARTGAAGEQYF
TRBV11-1,TRBJ1-2,TRBD1,CASSLTGEFDYGYTF
TRBV6-5,TRBJ1-6,.,CASSYGGSNSPLHF
TRBV2,TRBJ2-7,.,CASSEPPLSVGF
TRBV5-1,TRBJ1-1,TRBD1,CASSSQGLGTEAFF
TRBV6-7,TRBJ2-7,.,CASNLGYEQYF
TRBV6-5,TRBJ1-5,.,CASSYDRRSNQPQHF
TRBV2,TRBJ1-4,.,CASGGWGNEKLFF
TRBV6-1,TRBJ2-3,.,CASSETSRSWGRNTQYF
TRBV5-1,TRBJ2-2,TRBD2,CASSLASAGGNTGELFF
TRBV5-5,TRBJ2-7,.,CASSLVGYEQYF
TRBV2,TRBJ2-7,TRBD2,CASSDLRTSGTLEQYF
TRBV5-1,TRBJ1-3,TRBD1,CASSPTGVYGNTIYF
TRBV27,TRBJ1-1,TRBD1,CASSFYRLRDRGTEAFF
TRBV30,TRBJ2-5,.,CAWTRKRRTAQMSETQYF
TRBV6-6,TRBJ1-3,.,CASAIGAAGNTIYF
TRBV10-1,TRBJ2-7,.,CASSESSYEQYF
TRBV10-3,TRBJ1-2,.,CAIRDPTGTYGYTF
TRBV2,TRBJ2-5,TRBD1,CASSEERAGGSETQYF
TRBV25-1,TRBJ2-5,.,CASSEFMGSGPGTQYF
TRBV6-5,TRBJ1-5,.,CASRRRFSNQPQHF
TRBV5-1,TRBJ1-1,.,CASSLGPMNTEAFF
TRBV4-1,TRBJ2-5,.,CASSQDLGTSSQYQETQYF